Shown below are 10 T cell receptor beta chains from a single sample sequenced in a study of T cells in pancreatic ductal adenocarcinoma. Clones were read by immunoSEQ multiplex PCR, and TCRdb kept only the in-frame ones, dropping some. In the table there are around 100,000 clones, more than 90% of which are singletons. Surgery without prior neoadjuvant therapy was the treatment of the selected pancreatic ductal adenocarcinoma patients. The specimen sequenced was PBMCs. These receptors originate from a human donor with pancreatic ductal adenocarcinoma.

V is TRBV5-1 and J is TRBJ2-1; TRBD1 might be the D (6 bases). The CDR3 length is 15 residues. Deletions cut 6 bases from V and 7 bases from J, with 20 bases between. Germline lookup yields CDR1 SGHRS and CDR2 YFSETQ. CDR3 loop: CASTLQGSVRNEQFF. CDR3 nucleotide sequence: TGCGCCAGCACCCTACAGGGATCGGTTCGGAATGAGCAGTTCTTC.

The chain links TRBV4-2 to TRBJ2-2; D unresolved. Germline V gene data show CDR1 as LGHNA and CDR2 as YNFKEQ. V was shortened by 0 bases and J by 2 bases, with 4 bases between the two germline ends. This CDR3 comprises 14 residues. CDR3 sequence: CASSQESNTGELFF. The CDR3 DNA is TGTGCCAGCAGCCAAGAGAGTAACACCGGGGAGCTGTTTTTT.

This chain joins TRBV7-9 and TRBJ2-3, with 8 bases lining up with TRBD1. This CDR3 spans 15 amino acids. CDR1 and CDR2 from the germline V gene are SEHNR and FQNEAQ (reference sequence). The V and J ends lost 4 bases and 5 bases, in that order; junction bases with no gene match: 8. This CDR3 reads CASSSRGDRLDTQYF. As DNA, the CDR3 is TGTGCCAGCAGCTCGAGAGGGGACAGGCTAGATACGCAGTATTTT.

The V gene is TRBV4-3, the J gene TRBJ1-1; D is perhaps TRBD1 (6 bases). This CDR3 comprises 15 residues. V lost 4 bases and J 1 base, leaving 13 bases between the germline ends. The germline V gene has CDR1 LGHNA and CDR2 YSLEER. The CDR3 region is CASSLTWTENTEAFF. CDR3 DNA sequence: TGCGCCAGCAGCCTAACCTGGACAGAGAACACTGAAGCTTTCTTT.

The chain uses TRBV28 and TRBJ1-2, with D possibly matching TRBD1 (6 bases). Trimming shortened V by 5 bases and J by 3 bases, and 13 bases separated the two germline ends. CDR1 is MDHEN, CDR2 SYDVKM, per germline. This CDR3 is built from 14 residues. The CDR3 sequence is CASSIPQGHYGYTF. CDR3 coding DNA: TGTGCCAGCAGTATTCCACAGGGACACTATGGCTACACCTTC.

The rearrangement links TRBV6-1 to TRBJ2-7; a weak D match, TRBD2 (7 bases). The CDR3 extends over 15 amino acids. V was shortened by 6 bases and J by 5 bases, with 20 bases between the two germline ends. Germline V gene lookup returns CDR1 MNHNS and CDR2 SASEGT. CDR3 DNA: TGTGCCAGCAGCCGAGGGAGGGGGGGGAGTGACGAGCAGTACTTC. Amino acids: CASSRGRGGSDEQYF.

V usage is TRBV19 and J usage is TRBJ2-2; TRBD2 matches at 9 bases. With 5 bases clipped from V and 5 bases from J, the junction kept 9 bases outside the gene matches. CDR1 is LNHDA and CDR2 is SQIVND in the germline V gene (reference sequence). The CDR3 sequence is 16 residues long. Written as DNA, the CDR3 is TGTGCCAGTAGTTCCCTGGCTAGCGGGATTACCGGGGAGCTGTTTTTT. Its protein is CASSSLASGITGELFF.

The CDR3 nucleotides read TGTGCCAGCAGCCAAGTAGAGAGCGGGAGTTCCTACGAGCAGTACTTC. Translated: CASSQVESGSSYEQYF. The chain uses TRBV4-2 and TRBJ2-7; 8 bases fit TRBD2. This CDR3 has 16 amino acids. Germline V gene lookup returns CDR1 LGHNA and CDR2 YNFKEQ. V shed 1 base, J shed 1 base, and the junction held 6 bases outside the gene matches.

This clone is a singleton in its sample. V gene TRBV28 combines with J gene TRBJ1-2, with a possible D match to TRBD1 (5 bases). The length of the CDR3 is 19 residues. Germline V gene sequence: CDR1 MDHEN, CDR2 SYDVKM. V was shortened by 4 bases and J by 0 bases, with 24 bases between the two germline ends. The CDR3 coding sequence is TGTGCCAGCAGTTACGGCCCCACCGGGACTTTACTAGCTAACTATGGCTACACCTTC. Amino acids: CASSYGPTGTLLANYGYTF.

This chain connects TRBV6-1 to TRBJ1-5, with D tentatively TRBD1 (6 bases). This CDR3 comprises 14 residues. Trimming took off 3 bases at V and 3 bases at J, with 9 bases between the two ends. The germline gives CDR1 MNHNS, CDR2 SASEGT. The DNA of the CDR3 is TGTGCCAGCAGTGATACAGGGACCAATCAGCCCCAGCATTTT. Its translation is CASSDTGTNQPQHF.